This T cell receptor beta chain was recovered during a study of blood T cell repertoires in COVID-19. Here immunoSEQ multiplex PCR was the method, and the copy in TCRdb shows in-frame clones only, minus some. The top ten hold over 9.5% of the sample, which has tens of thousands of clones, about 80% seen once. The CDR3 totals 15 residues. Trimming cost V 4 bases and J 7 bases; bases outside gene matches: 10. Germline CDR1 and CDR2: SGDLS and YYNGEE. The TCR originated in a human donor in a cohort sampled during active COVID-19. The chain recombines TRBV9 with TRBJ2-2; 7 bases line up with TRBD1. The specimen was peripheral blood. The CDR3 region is CASSPRTGRNGELFF. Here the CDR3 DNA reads TGTGCCAGCAGCCCCCGGACAGGACGGAACGGGGAGCTGTTTTTT.